The rows below give T cell receptor beta chains drawn from one sample of a study of molecular identifiers for immune sequencing clone quantification. One entry per CDR3 protein results from TCRdb running MiXCR on the PCR reads. The table lists approximately 320,000 distinct CDR3 sequences, roughly a quarter of them singletons. The source material was naive CD8+ T cells from blood, with Jurkat cell RNA spiked in. All receptors derive from a human donor in good health. Some libraries in this study had Jurkat cell RNA spiked in. CDR3s include the opening cysteine and the closing phenylalanine or tryptophan. The D gene is left open where the match is weak. Only part of the rows carry a size: once, few, many, or a class if the clone is expanded.

d_call j_call v_call clone_size cdr3_nt cdr3_aa
- TRBJ2-4 TRBV20-1 - TGCAGTGCTAGAGGGCTAGGCCCCTTAGCCAAAAACATTCAGTACTTC CSARGLGPLAKNIQYF
- TRBJ1-1 TRBV3-1 once TGTGCCAGCTGCCATGGCGGGATGAACACTGAAGCTTTCTTT CASCHGGMNTEAFF
- TRBJ2-2 TRBV7-6 many TGTGCCAGCAGCTTAGATTTTTTCCACGCGAACACCGGGGAGCTGTTTTTT CASSLDFFHANTGELFF
TRBD2 TRBJ2-3 TRBV6-5 many TGTGCCAGCAGTAGTATAGCGGGTAGCACAGATACGCAGTATTTT CASSSIAGSTDTQYF
TRBD2 TRBJ2-1 TRBV5-4 few TGTGCCAGCAGCTTGGTAGCGGGAGGAGGTAATGAGCAGTTCTTC CASSLVAGGGNEQFF
- TRBJ2-7 TRBV14 many TGTGCCAGCAGCCAAGAGGTAGGGGCGCGCAACGAGCAGTACTTC CASSQEVGARNEQYF
- TRBJ1-5 TRBV4-1 many TGCGCCAGCAGCAGAACAAGGGGGGACGATCAGCCCCAGCATTTT CASSRTRGDDQPQHF
- TRBJ1-1 TRBV9 - TGTGCCAGCAGCGGGGTGATGAACACTGAAGCTTTCTTT CASSGVMNTEAFF
- TRBJ1-1 TRBV9 - TGTGCCAGCAGCGGGGGACAGAACACTGAAGCTTTCTTT CASSGGQNTEAFF
- TRBJ2-2 TRBV7-9 many TGTGCCAGCAGCTTGTCGCCCACCGGGGAGCTGTTTTTT CASSLSPTGELFF
- TRBJ1-2 TRBV29-1 - TGCAGCGTTGATGGGGATTTTATCCCCGGCATCGGCTACACCTTC CSVDGDFIPGIGYTF
TRBD1 TRBJ2-1 TRBV4-3 - TGCGCCAGCTGCCACGCACAGGGGGCGGGAAATGAGCAGTTCTTC CASCHAQGAGNEQFF
- TRBJ2-3 TRBV4-3 - TGCGCCAGCAGCCAAGACCGGCGGGGAGCTAGCACAGATACGCAGTATTTT CASSQDRRGASTDTQYF
TRBD2 TRBJ2-3 TRBV6-4 - TGTGCCAGCAGTGCAGGCCTTAGCGGGAGCCCAGATACGCAGTATTTT CASSAGLSGSPDTQYF
- TRBJ1-2 TRBV5-1 - TGCGCCAGCAGCTTGGGGGCCAATGGCTACACCTTC CASSLGANGYTF
- TRBJ2-2 TRBV6-2/TRBV6-3 - TGTGCCAGCATGATCACCGGGGAGCTGTTTTTT CASMITGELFF
- TRBJ2-5 TRBV7-9 few TGTGCCAGCAGCGACCCAACAGGGCAAGAGACCCAGTACTTC CASSDPTGQETQYF
- TRBJ2-6 TRBV6-5 many TGTGCCAGCAAAGGGGGGGCCTCTGGGGCCAACGTCCTGACTTTC CASKGGASGANVLTF
- TRBJ1-6 TRBV27 few TGTGCCAGCAGTTTACCCCCAGAATATAATTCACCCCTCCACTTT CASSLPPEYNSPLHF
TRBD2 TRBJ2-7 TRBV5-4 many TGTGCCAGCAGTCCGACTAGCGGTGAGCAGTACTTC CASSPTSGEQYF
- TRBJ2-1 TRBV28 many TGTGCCAGCAGTTTCGTGGCAGAAGCCTACAATGAGCAGTTCTTC CASSFVAEAYNEQFF
TRBD2 TRBJ2-3 TRBV11-2 - TGTGCCAGCAGCCTAGGTTCGAGGCTAGCGGGTACAGATACGCAGTATTTT CASSLGSRLAGTDTQYF
- TRBJ2-7 TRBV3-1 many TGTGCCAGCAACCCGGGACAAAGCTTCTACGAGCAGTACTTC CASNPGQSFYEQYF
- TRBJ2-5 TRBV3-1 - TGTGCCAGCAGCCATCAGGGGGGCCAAGAGACCCAGTACTTC CASSHQGGQETQYF
- TRBJ2-1 TRBV11-2 many TGTGCCAGCAGCTTAGAAGCCGGGGTCAATGAGCAGTTCTTC CASSLEAGVNEQFF
TRBD1 TRBJ1-2 TRBV29-1 few TGCAGCGCCGAGGGGGCAAGGGCGGATGGCTACACCTTC CSAEGARADGYTF
TRBD1 TRBJ1-5 TRBV6-5 many TGTGCCAGCAGTGACCGACAGGGTCGCGCTCAGCCCCAGCATTTT CASSDRQGRAQPQHF
TRBD1 TRBJ1-5 TRBV27 - TGTGCCAGCAGTGTCCAACAGGGGGCGGGTCAGCCCCAGCATTTT CASSVQQGAGQPQHF
- TRBJ2-1 TRBV12-3/TRBV12-4 - TGTGTCAGCAGTTCGGGGAGCCCGTATTCCTCCCATGAGCAGTTCTTC CVSSSGSPYSSHEQFF
- TRBJ1-1 TRBV7-9 many TGTGCCAGCAACCGACTTATGCCTGAAGCTTTCTTT CASNRLMPEAFF
- TRBJ1-5 TRBV5-5 many TGTGCCAGCAGCTTGGTCGGGCAGGGGAGCAATCAGCCCCAGCATTTT CASSLVGQGSNQPQHF
- TRBJ2-7 TRBV30 many TGTGCCTGGAGTCTACCCGCCGGCGAGCAGTACTTC CAWSLPAGEQYF
TRBD1 TRBJ2-7 TRBV9 - TGTGCCAGCAGCGTAGATCGGGCAGGGGGTTACCACGAGCAGTACTTC CASSVDRAGGYHEQYF
- TRBJ2-5 TRBV4-2 few TGTGCCAGCAGCACCCAGGAAGCCCCCGAGACCCAGTACTTC CASSTQEAPETQYF
- TRBJ1-1 TRBV20-1 many TGCAGTGCTAGAGCCATGAACACTGAAGCTTTCTTT CSARAMNTEAFF
TRBD2 TRBJ2-3 TRBV12-3/TRBV12-4 many TGTGCCAGCAGTTCGGTCCAGCGGGGGATAGATACGCAGTATTTT CASSSVQRGIDTQYF
- TRBJ2-3 TRBV6-5 few TGTGCCAGCAGTTCCCAATCCACGTCCACAGATACGCAGTATTTT CASSSQSTSTDTQYF
- TRBJ2-2 TRBV29-1 many TGCAGCGTTGAGACCACCGGGGAGCTGTTTTTT CSVETTGELFF
TRBD2 TRBJ2-5 TRBV9 many TGTGCCAGCAGCGTAGGAACTAGCGATCCGTCGGAAGAGACCCAGTACTTC CASSVGTSDPSEETQYF
TRBD1 TRBJ2-7 TRBV4-3 many TGTGCCAGCAGCTTGGGGACAGGGTCGTACGAGCAGTACTTC CASSLGTGSYEQYF
- TRBJ1-6 TRBV21-1 few TGTGCCAGCAGCACCTCGACAGCCAGGCGTAATTCACCCCTCCACTTT CASSTSTARRNSPLHF
TRBD2 TRBJ2-7 TRBV20-1 few TGCAGTGCTAGCGGGAGGCTAACCTACGAGCAGTACTTC CSASGRLTYEQYF
TRBD1 TRBJ2-7 TRBV5-1 many TGCGCCAGCAGCTCGAAGACAGGGGGCTTTTACGAGCAGTACTTC CASSSKTGGFYEQYF
- TRBJ2-5 TRBV4-3 - TGCGCCAGCAGCCAAAGCAGGGGTGGTCAAGAGACCCAGTACTTC CASSQSRGGQETQYF
- TRBJ1-1 TRBV2 many TGTGCCAGCAGTGTCTCGAACACTGAAGCTTTCTTT CASSVSNTEAFF
TRBD1 TRBJ1-4 TRBV2 few TGTGCCAGCAGTGAGACCTGGACAGGGGGAACTAATGAAAAACTGTTTTTT CASSETWTGGTNEKLFF
- TRBJ2-7 TRBV6-5 many TGTGCCAGCAGTTACAAGTTTTCCTACGAGCAGTACTTC CASSYKFSYEQYF